Following are 19 T cell receptor beta chains from one sample sequenced in a study of molecular identifiers for immune sequencing clone quantification. TCRdb recomputed calls from the PCR reads with MiXCR, one row per CDR3 protein. The table records under 600,000 distinct CDR3 sequences, around 23% of them present only once. The sequencing sample was made of naive CD8+ T cells from blood, with Jurkat cell RNA spiked in. Subset in this sample: FACS-sorted CD8+CD4-CCR7+CD45RA+ naive T cells. Every receptor here comes from a human donor in good health. Some libraries in this study had Jurkat cell RNA spiked in.

Remarks on this clonotype: An end of the junction differs from the germline gene, which may be a read error. The chain combines TRBV2 with TRBJ2-3; D perhaps matches TRBD2 (6 bases). The CDR3 runs to 20 residues. Germline CDR1 and CDR2: SNHLY and FYNNEI. CDR3 nucleotide sequence: TGTGCCAGCAGCGGTTCTTTGGAGCGGGCCCAGAATCGAGGCACAGTTACGCAGTATTTT. As protein: CASSGSLERAQNRGTVTQYF.

The chain employs TRBV7-2 and TRBJ2-7, with 11 bases matching TRBD2. The CDR3 sequence is 15 residues long. Looked up from germline, CDR1 is SGHTA and CDR2 is FQGNSA. The V and J ends lost 2 bases and 3 bases, in that order; junction bases with no gene match: 3. This CDR3 reads CASSLYGTSGYEQYF. The CDR3 nucleotides are TGTGCCAGCAGCTTATATGGGACTAGCGGCTACGAGCAGTACTTC.

This clonotype was detected a few times. V usage is TRBV20-1 and J usage is TRBJ2-5, with TRBD2 as a possible D gene (6 bases). This CDR3 region has 16 residues. CDR1 is DFQATT and CDR2 is SNEGSKA in the germline V gene (reference sequence). Trimming stripped 6 bases from V and 2 bases from J, with 22 bases between. Here the CDR3 reads CSARGLLREGQETQYF. CDR3 nucleotides: TGCAGTGCCCGTGGACTTTTGCGGGAAGGGCAAGAGACCCAGTACTTC.

In its sample, this clonotype was seen many times. The chain uses TRBV5-6 and TRBJ1-3, with 7 bases lining up with TRBD1. This CDR3 spans 16 amino acids. The J segment lost 1 base and the V segment lost 3 bases, leaving 7 bases of the junction unmatched. CDR1 and CDR2 from the germline V gene are SGHDT and YYEEEE. This CDR3 is CASSWTSGGSGNTIYF. As DNA, the CDR3 is TGTGCCAGCAGCTGGACGTCAGGGGGGTCTGGAAACACCATATATTTT.

The chain has TRBV3-1 and TRBJ2-3; D gene ambiguous. This CDR3 has 14 residues. The V gene's germline CDR1 is LGHDT and CDR2 YNNKEL (reference sequence). The germline V and J ends were trimmed by 4 bases and 3 bases, with 11 bases remaining between them. The CDR3 is CASSPRPATDTQYF. The CDR3 DNA reads as TGTGCCAGCAGCCCACGGCCGGCGACAGATACGCAGTATTTT.

At least ten counts were recorded for this clonotype. The chain uses TRBV5-1 and TRBJ2-3, with a possible D match to TRBD1 (6 bases). CDR3 length equals 16 residues. V shed 7 bases and J shed 5 bases, with 23 bases lying between them. Germline V gives CDR1 SGHRS, CDR2 YFSETQ. The CDR3 spells CASSRTVRDGLDTQYF. The CDR3 DNA is TGCGCCAGCTCAAGGACAGTCCGAGACGGACTAGATACGCAGTATTTT.

This clonotype was counted at least ten times. The chain recombines TRBV6-5 with TRBJ2-5; the D gene is possibly TRBD2 (6 bases). V was pared by 5 bases and J by 4 bases, with 11 bases between. Germline V CDR1 and CDR2: MNHEY, SVGAGI. This CDR3 region has 13 residues. The CDR3 region has the DNA TGTGCCAGCAGTCCCGGGGGTGGAGAGACCCAGTACTTC. Translating gives CASSPGGGETQYF.

This clonotype has only one observation. The J gene is TRBJ2-1, the V gene TRBV29-1, with TRBD2 matching over 8 bases. Germline CDR1 SQVTM, CDR2 ANQGSEA. V dropped 3 bases and J dropped 12; count of bases not matched to a gene: 7. There are 12 residues in the CDR3. The CDR3 DNA reads as TGCAGCGTTGAGGCGGGGGGCCTAGGGCAGTTCTTC. Its protein product is CSVEAGGLGQFF.

The chain links TRBV19 to TRBJ2-1; 9 bases line up with TRBD1. From germline, CDR1 is LNHDA and CDR2 SQIVND (reference sequence). V dropped 4 bases and J dropped 5; count of bases not matched to a gene: 3. CDR3 length equals 14 residues. CDR3: CASSNGQGNNEQFF. Here the CDR3 DNA reads TGTGCCAGTAGTAACGGACAGGGGAACAATGAGCAGTTCTTC.

In the case of this clonotype: The CDR3 does not end in the conserved phenylalanine or tryptophan, so this is likely a read error. The chain joins TRBV30 to TRBJ1-6; TRBD1 might be the D (6 bases). The CDR3 runs to 13 residues. V lost 2 bases to trimming and J lost 5 bases, with 7 bases between them. Germline CDR1 reads GTSNPN; CDR2 reads SVGIG (reference sequence). The CDR3 region is CAWSPGDNSPLHS. The CDR3 DNA follows: TGTGCCTGGAGTCCAGGGGATAATTCACCCCTCCACTCT.

Comment on this clonotype: Possible read error: a much larger clone is one base away. V is TRBV29-1 and J is TRBJ1-1; D may be TRBD1 (5 bases). CDR1 and CDR2 (germline): SQVTM, ANQGSEA. The germline V and J ends were trimmed by 2 bases and 1 base, with 11 bases remaining between them. This CDR3 is 14 amino acids long. DNA for the CDR3: TGCAGCGTTGAATCTCAGGGAACGAACACTGAAGCTTTCTTT. Translated: CSVESQGTNTEAFF.

As regards this clonotype: A junction end diverges from the germline sequence, so it may reflect a read error. DNA for the CDR3: TGTGCCCGCAGCTGGGGGGGACTAGCGGGGGAGCAGTACTTC. Its translation: CARSWGGLAGEQYF. The gene calls are TRBV5-5 and TRBJ2-7, with TRBD2 identical over 13 bases. Germline V CDR1 and CDR2: SGHKS, YYEKEE (reference sequence). The CDR3 spans 14 residues. Combining the CDR3 with reference TRBV5-5 and TRBJ2-7 gives the whole variable domain DAGVTQSPTHLIKTRGQQVTLRCSPISGHKSVSWYQQVLGQGPQFIFQYYEKEERGRGNFPDRFSARQFPNYSSELNVNALLLGDSALYLCARSWGGLAGEQYFGPGTRLTVT.

This clonotype was recorded a few times. The chain recombines TRBV13 with TRBJ2-1, with 9 bases aligning to TRBD1. Germline CDR1 reads PRHDT; CDR2 reads FYEKMQ (reference sequence). The CDR3 is 14 residues long. J gave up 5 bases and V 5 bases, and 4 bases lay outside the gene matches. CDR3 amino acids: CASSGGTGNNEQFF. The CDR3 coding sequence is TGTGCCAGCAGCGGCGGGACAGGGAACAATGAGCAGTTCTTC. The full variable domain, in which reference TRBV13 and TRBJ2-1 provide the parts outside the CDR3, is AAGVIQSPRHLIKEKRETATLKCYPIPRHDTVYWYQQGPGQDPQFLISFYEKMQSDKGSIPDRFSAQQFSDYHSELNMSSLELGDSALYFCASSGGTGNNEQFFGPGTRLTVL.

The sample holds many counts of this clonotype. The CDR3 sequence: CASSLGTNYEQYF. DNA for the CDR3: TGTGCCAGCAGCTTAGGTACTAACTACGAGCAGTACTTC. This chain uses TRBV7-6 with TRBJ2-7; D gene unclear. This CDR3 comprises 13 residues. V lost 1 base and J lost 3, with 7 bases in between. Germline lookup yields CDR1 SGHVS and CDR2 FNYEAQ.

The sample holds many counts of this clonotype. The V and J genes are TRBV20-1 and TRBJ2-3; D might be TRBD2 (6 bases). Between the trimmed V and J ends, which lost 2 bases and 4 bases, there was a span of 19 bases. Germline V gene sequence: CDR1 DFQATT, CDR2 SNEGSKA (reference sequence). The CDR3 consists of 16 residues. The CDR3 region has the DNA TGCAGTGCTAGACCGGGACTGATCTATGCGGCAGATACGCAGTATTTT. Amino acids: CSARPGLIYAADTQYF.

Concerning this clonotype: A much larger clone differs from this one at a single base, so this may be a read error. The chain is built from TRBV14 and TRBJ1-1, with D unclear. The CDR3 is 13 residues long. Germline loops: CDR1 SGHDN, CDR2 FVKESK. The CDR3 reads CARSQVGRNEAFF. The CDR3 DNA follows: TGTGCCCGCAGCCAAGTGGGCCGGAATGAAGCTTTCTTT.

This clonotype has ten or more counts. V gene TRBV7-2 combines with J gene TRBJ1-4; no reliable D call. Trimming shortened V by 5 bases and J by 0 bases, and 7 bases separated the two germline ends. The germline V gene encodes CDR1 SGHTA and CDR2 FQGNSA. This CDR3 has 14 residues. Here the CDR3 DNA reads TGTGCCAGCAGCCCAGATGCAACTAATGAAAAACTGTTTTTT. Its protein is CASSPDATNEKLFF.

This clonotype was picked up a small number of times. The genes are TRBV9 and TRBJ1-3; D is undetermined. The CDR3 is made up of 16 amino acids. Trimming shortened V by 4 bases and J by 0 bases, and 14 bases separated the two germline ends. Germline CDR1 SGDLS, CDR2 YYNGEE. This CDR3 reads CASSPSPGSSGNTIYF. DNA of the CDR3: TGTGCCAGCAGCCCCTCCCCGGGGAGCTCTGGAAACACCATATATTTT.

The chain joins TRBV20-1 to TRBJ2-7; 7 bases line up with TRBD1. The J segment lost 0 bases and the V segment lost 3 bases, leaving 2 bases of the junction unmatched. CDR1 and CDR2 from the germline V gene are DFQATT and SNEGSKA (reference sequence). The CDR3 runs 13 residues. The CDR3: CSASEGASYEQYF. CDR3 nucleotide sequence: TGCAGTGCTAGTGAGGGGGCCTCCTACGAGCAGTACTTC.